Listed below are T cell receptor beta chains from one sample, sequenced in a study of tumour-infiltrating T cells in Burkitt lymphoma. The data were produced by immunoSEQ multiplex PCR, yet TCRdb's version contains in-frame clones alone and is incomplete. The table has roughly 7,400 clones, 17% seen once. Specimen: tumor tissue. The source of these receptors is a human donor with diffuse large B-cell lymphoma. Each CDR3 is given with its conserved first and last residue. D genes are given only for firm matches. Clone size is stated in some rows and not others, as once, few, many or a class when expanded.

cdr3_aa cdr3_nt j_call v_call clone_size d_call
CASSLRLAASSYEQYF TGTGCCAGCAGTTTGAGGCTAGCGGCCAGCTCCTACGAGCAGTACTTC TRBJ2-7 TRBV6-5 NA TRBD2
CASREGLTEAFF TGTGCCAGCAGGGAAGGGTTAACTGAAGCTTTCTTT TRBJ1-1 TRBV2 NA NA
CASSLWVGYEQYF TGTGCCAGCAGTTTATGGGTGGGCTACGAGCAGTACTTC TRBJ2-7 TRBV27 NA NA
CASRGHTEAFF TGTGCCAGTAGAGGACACACTGAAGCTTTCTTT TRBJ1-1 TRBV19 NA NA
CAIGEGLAVFF TGTGCCATCGGTGAAGGTCTAGCGGTGTTCTTC TRBJ2-1 TRBV10-3 NA TRBD2
CASSLPGWETQYF TGTGCCAGCAGCTTACCGGGGTGGGAGACCCAGTACTTC TRBJ2-5 TRBV11-2 NA NA
CASSPQGADSNQPQHF TGTGCCAGCTCACCTCAAGGCGCAGATAGCAATCAGCCCCAGCATTTT TRBJ1-5 TRBV18 NA NA
CASSVQGTHEQYF TGCGCCAGCAGTGTCCAGGGGACCCACGAGCAGTACTTC TRBJ2-7 TRBV10-2 NA NA
CASRSRGYNYGYTF TGCGCCAGCAGGTCCCGGGGTTACAACTATGGCTACACCTTC TRBJ1-2 TRBV10-2 NA NA
CASSEERGTAPNEQFF TGTGCCAGCAGTGAAGAAAGAGGGACAGCTCCCAATGAGCAGTTCTTC TRBJ2-1 TRBV6-1 once TRBD1
CASSPGWDTQYF TGTGCCAGCAGCCCAGGGTGGGATACGCAGTATTTT TRBJ2-3 TRBV27 few NA
CASSLEGNTIYF TGTGCCAGCAGCTTAGAGGGAAACACCATATATTTT TRBJ1-3 TRBV7-8 few NA
CASSQARDPMNTEAFF TGTGCCAGCAGCCAAGCTAGGGACCCCATGAACACTGAAGCTTTCTTT TRBJ1-1 TRBV14 few NA
CASSFGGSLFEQYF TGCGCCAGCAGCTTCGGCGGGAGCCTATTCGAGCAGTACTTC TRBJ2-7 TRBV5-1 NA TRBD2
CASSLVPNEQFF TGTGCCAGCAGCTTAGTCCCGAATGAGCAGTTCTTC TRBJ2-1 TRBV7-9 few NA
CATSRDLLRGGYEQFF TGTGCCACCAGCAGAGATCTCCTGAGAGGAGGCTATGAGCAGTTCTTC TRBJ2-1 TRBV15 NA NA
CATSRDVAGAPSTDTQYF TGTGCCACCAGCAGAGATGTAGCCGGAGCCCCTAGCACAGATACGCAGTATTTT TRBJ2-3 TRBV15 few NA
CASSREISSGWYNEQFF TGCGCCAGCAGCCGAGAAATTTCTAGCGGGTGGTACAATGAGCAGTTCTTC TRBJ2-1 TRBV5-1 NA TRBD2
CASLQGGAQYF TGTGCCAGTTTACAGGGGGGTGCGCAGTATTTT TRBJ2-3 TRBV6-1 NA TRBD1
CSVALTSGRATGETQYF TGCAGCGTTGCCCTGACTAGCGGGAGGGCCACGGGGGAGACCCAGTACTTC TRBJ2-5 TRBV29-1 NA TRBD2
CASSVGWTGWLAETQYF TGTGCCAGCAGCGTAGGTTGGACAGGGTGGTTGGCAGAGACCCAGTACTTC TRBJ2-5 TRBV9 few TRBD1
CASSLVWGGNNEQFF TGTGCCAGCAGCTTAGTATGGGGGGGGAACAATGAGCAGTTCTTC TRBJ2-1 TRBV7-6 NA TRBD2
CASSPPGSAFSYEQYF TGTGCCAGCTCACCACCGGGGTCGGCTTTCTCCTACGAGCAGTACTTC TRBJ2-7 TRBV18 NA NA
CAISQGLANEQFF TGTGCCATCAGCCAGGGACTAGCTAATGAGCAGTTCTTC TRBJ2-1 TRBV10-3 few TRBD2
CASSSGQGNGEQYF TGTGCCAGCAGTTCCGGACAGGGGAACGGCGAGCAGTACTTC TRBJ2-7 TRBV6-6 few TRBD1
CASTHGDTEAFF TGTGCCAGCACTCACGGGGACACTGAAGCTTTCTTT TRBJ1-1 TRBV6-5 NA NA
CASSFTSAAEQYF TGTGCCAGCAGTTTTACTAGCGCGGCCGAGCAGTACTTC TRBJ2-7 TRBV27 NA TRBD2
CASSETPHETQYF TGTGCCAGCAGTGAAACCCCTCATGAGACCCAGTACTTC TRBJ2-5 TRBV2 NA NA
CSARDVRGYTF TGCAGTGCTAGAGATGTACGGGGCTACACCTTC TRBJ1-2 TRBV20-1 NA NA
CSVHSNTEAFF TGCAGTGTTCACAGTAACACTGAAGCTTTCTTT TRBJ1-1 TRBV20-1 NA NA
CASSPLGVRTDTQYF TGTGCCAGCTCACCCCTTGGCGTCCGCACAGATACGCAGTATTTT TRBJ2-3 TRBV18 NA NA
CASSLPTGTDYYRKNIQYF TGTGCCAGCAGTTTACCGACGGGGACAGACTACTATCGCAAAAACATTCAGTACTTC TRBJ2-4 TRBV28 NA TRBD1
CALGSYNEQFF TGTGCTTTGGGGTCCTACAATGAGCAGTTCTTC TRBJ2-1 TRBV30 few NA
CASSGGAPGNTIYF TGTGCCAGCAGTGGAGGGGCTCCTGGAAACACCATATATTTT TRBJ1-3 TRBV25-1 NA NA
CASKGGISTDTQYF TGTGCCAGCAAAGGGGGGATTAGCACAGATACGCAGTATTTT TRBJ2-3 TRBV27 few NA
CASSDPGGANEQYF TGTGCCAGCAGTGATCCGGGGGGAGCGAACGAGCAGTACTTC TRBJ2-7 TRBV2 NA TRBD2
CASSESDPRNEQFF TGCGCCAGCAGTGAGTCAGACCCTCGCAATGAGCAGTTCTTC TRBJ2-1 TRBV10-1 few NA
CASSSQTGTNQPQHF TGTGCCAGCAGCTCCCAAACCGGGACTAATCAGCCCCAGCATTTT TRBJ1-5 TRBV7-2 NA NA
CASSLAGSDTQYF TGTGCCAGCAGTTTAGCGGGGTCAGATACGCAGTATTTT TRBJ2-3 TRBV25-1 few TRBD2
CASSPVGGNQPQHF TGTGCCAGTAGTCCGGTCGGGGGTAATCAGCCCCAGCATTTT TRBJ1-5 TRBV19 few NA